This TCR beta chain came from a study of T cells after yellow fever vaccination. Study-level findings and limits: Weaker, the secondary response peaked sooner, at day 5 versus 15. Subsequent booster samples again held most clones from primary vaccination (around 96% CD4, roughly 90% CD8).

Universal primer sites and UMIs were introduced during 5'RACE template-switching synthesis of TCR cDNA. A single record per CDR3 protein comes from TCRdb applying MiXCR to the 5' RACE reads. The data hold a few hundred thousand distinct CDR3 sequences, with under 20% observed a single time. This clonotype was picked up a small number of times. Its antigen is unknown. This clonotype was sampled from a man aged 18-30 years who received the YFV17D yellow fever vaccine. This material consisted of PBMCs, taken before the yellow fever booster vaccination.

CDR3 in amino acids: CASIAIAGTGELFF. The CDR3 DNA follows: TGTGCCAGCATTGCGATAGCGGGCACCGGGGAGCTGTTTTTT. V and J are TRBV6-1 and TRBJ2-2; TRBD2 matches at 7 bases. V shed 7 bases and J 4 bases; nucleotides not matched to a gene: 6. Germline V lookup: CDR1 MNHNS, CDR2 SASEGT. The CDR3 extends over 14 amino acids.